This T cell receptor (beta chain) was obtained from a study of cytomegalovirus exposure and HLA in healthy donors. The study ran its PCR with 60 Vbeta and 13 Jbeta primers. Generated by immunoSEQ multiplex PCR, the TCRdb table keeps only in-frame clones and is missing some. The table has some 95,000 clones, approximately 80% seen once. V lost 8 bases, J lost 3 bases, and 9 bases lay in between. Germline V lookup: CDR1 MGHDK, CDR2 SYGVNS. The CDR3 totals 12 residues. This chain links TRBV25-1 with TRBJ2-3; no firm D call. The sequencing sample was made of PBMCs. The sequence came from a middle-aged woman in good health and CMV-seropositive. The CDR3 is CASSNTTDTQYF. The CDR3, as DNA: TGTGCCAGCTCCAACACAACAGATACGCAGTATTTT. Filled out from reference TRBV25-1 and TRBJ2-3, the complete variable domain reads EADIYQTPRYLVIGTGKKITLECSQTMGHDKMYWYQQDPGMELHLIHYSYGVNSTEKGDLSSESTVSRIRTEHFPLTLESARPSHTSQYLCASSNTTDTQYFGPGTRLTVL.